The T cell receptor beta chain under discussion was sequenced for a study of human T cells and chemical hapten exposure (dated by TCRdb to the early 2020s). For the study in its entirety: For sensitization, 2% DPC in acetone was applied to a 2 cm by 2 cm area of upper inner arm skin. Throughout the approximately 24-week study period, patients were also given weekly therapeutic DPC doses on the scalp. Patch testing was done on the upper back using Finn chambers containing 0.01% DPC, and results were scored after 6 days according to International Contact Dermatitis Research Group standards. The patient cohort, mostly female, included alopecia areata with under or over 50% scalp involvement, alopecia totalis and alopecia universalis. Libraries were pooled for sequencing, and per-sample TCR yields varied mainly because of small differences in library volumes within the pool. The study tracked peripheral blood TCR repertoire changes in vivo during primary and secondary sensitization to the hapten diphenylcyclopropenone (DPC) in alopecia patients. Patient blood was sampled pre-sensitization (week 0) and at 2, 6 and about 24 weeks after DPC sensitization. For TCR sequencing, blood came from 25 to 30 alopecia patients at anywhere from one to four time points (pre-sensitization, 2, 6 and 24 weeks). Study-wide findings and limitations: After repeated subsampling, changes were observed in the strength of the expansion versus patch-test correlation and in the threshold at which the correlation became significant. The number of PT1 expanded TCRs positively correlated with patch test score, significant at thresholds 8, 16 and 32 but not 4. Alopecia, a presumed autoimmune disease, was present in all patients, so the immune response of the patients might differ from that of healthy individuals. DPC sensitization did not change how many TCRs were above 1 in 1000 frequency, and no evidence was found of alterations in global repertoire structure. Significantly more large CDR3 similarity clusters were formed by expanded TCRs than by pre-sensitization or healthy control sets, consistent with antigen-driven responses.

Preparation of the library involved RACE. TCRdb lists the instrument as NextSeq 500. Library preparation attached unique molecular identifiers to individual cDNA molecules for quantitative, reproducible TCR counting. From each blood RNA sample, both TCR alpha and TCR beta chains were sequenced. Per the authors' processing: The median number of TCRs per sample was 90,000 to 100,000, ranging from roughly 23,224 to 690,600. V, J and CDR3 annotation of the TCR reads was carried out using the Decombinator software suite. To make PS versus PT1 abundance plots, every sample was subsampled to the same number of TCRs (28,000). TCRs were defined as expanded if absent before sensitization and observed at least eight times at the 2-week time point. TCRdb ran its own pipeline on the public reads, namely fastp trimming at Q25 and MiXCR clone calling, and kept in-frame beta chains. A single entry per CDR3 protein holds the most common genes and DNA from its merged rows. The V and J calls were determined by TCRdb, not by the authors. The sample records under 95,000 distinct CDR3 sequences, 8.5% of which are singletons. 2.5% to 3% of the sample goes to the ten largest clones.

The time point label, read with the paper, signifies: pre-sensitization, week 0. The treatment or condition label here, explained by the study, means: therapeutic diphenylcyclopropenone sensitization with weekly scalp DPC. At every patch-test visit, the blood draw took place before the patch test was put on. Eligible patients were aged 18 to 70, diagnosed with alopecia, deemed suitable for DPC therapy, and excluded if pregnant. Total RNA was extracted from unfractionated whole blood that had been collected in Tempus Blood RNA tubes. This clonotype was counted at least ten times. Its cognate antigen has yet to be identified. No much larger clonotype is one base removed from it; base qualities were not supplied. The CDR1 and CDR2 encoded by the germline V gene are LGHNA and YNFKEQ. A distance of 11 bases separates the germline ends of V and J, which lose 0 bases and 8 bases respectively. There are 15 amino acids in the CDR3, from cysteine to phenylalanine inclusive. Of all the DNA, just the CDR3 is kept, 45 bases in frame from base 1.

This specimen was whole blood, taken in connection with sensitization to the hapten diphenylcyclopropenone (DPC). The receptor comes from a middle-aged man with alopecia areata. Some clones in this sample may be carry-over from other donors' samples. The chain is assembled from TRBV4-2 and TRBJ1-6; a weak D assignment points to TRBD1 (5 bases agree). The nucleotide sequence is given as TGTGCCAGCAGCCAAGATGGAACAGGCGATTCACCCCTCCACTTT. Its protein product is CASSQDGTGDSPLHF.